The present entry profiles one TCR beta chain with its context. A few counts support this clonotype. Its antigen remains unidentified. Base qualities are not provided; no much larger clone lies one nucleotide away. Every donor was a healthy Caucasian. The twin cohort consisted of three pairs of female monozygotic twins, all aged roughly 18 to 30 years. The RNA used for TCR libraries was isolated from peripheral blood mononuclear cells. The sample originates from a study of identical twins (TCRdb year 2016). Notes on the research overall: TCR alpha and beta repertoires from monozygotic twins, unrelated adults of various ages and cord blood were deep-sequenced to test whether fetal clonotypes persist. To rule out contamination, the twin experiments were replicated at different times with different library preparation protocols.

Broad study findings and their caveats: In monozygotic twins, recombination models systematically underestimated out-of-frame TCR alpha sharing, but the models matched the sharing seen between unrelated individuals. Fewer insertions were carried by abundant cord blood beta clonotypes; a weaker similar trend was observed in young adult naive repertoires, while no such trend was observed in memory repertoires. In beta out-of-frame sequences, excess twin sharing was weaker, because having fewer shared sequences lowered the signal-to-noise ratio. Because the same donors could not be followed over many years, the conclusions depended on cross-sectional statistical analysis. Out-of-frame TCR alpha sequences shared between twins showed an excess of low generation-probability sequences compared with coincidental sharing between unrelated individuals. Invariant T cells such as MAIT and iNKT could partly confound zero-insertion analyses, although diverse VJ usage argued against such confounding for most clonotypes.

The library was produced with 5' RACE. Sequencing relied on an Illumina HiSeq 2000. A universal primer binding site was added through template switching, and the final cDNA carried a unique molecular identifier so that TCR cDNA molecules could be counted accurately. Specific primers in the conserved constant-segment region were used to synthesize first-strand cDNA for TCR alpha and beta chains. To control for contamination, every cDNA library was double barcoded, receiving both a SMART-Mk sample barcode and Illumina barcodes. TruSeq adapter sequences along with Illumina sample barcodes were introduced in two successive PCR steps. The TCR alpha and beta cDNA libraries were sequenced on the Illumina HiSeq platform using custom primers. From the authors' description of their analysis: MiGEC was used to process raw reads and extract unique molecular identifiers, and MiXCR was used to find CDR3 positions. For each individual, recombination models were inferred using an EM algorithm with the repgenHMM and IGoR tools. Shared clonotype analysis was performed with the tcR package in R, normalizing sharing by the product of cloneset sizes. To study raw recombination without the effects of thymic and clonal selection, out-of-frame nonproductive sequences were analyzed. The raw public data were reprocessed by TCRdb itself: fastp quality trimming at Q25, MiXCR clonotype calling, in-frame beta chains only. Entries are consolidated by CDR3 protein sequence, retaining the most common genes and DNA. Clone size and V and J calls follow TCRdb, not the original study. The sample table shows about 730,000 distinct CDR3 sequences, and 20% to 25% are seen once. The top ten constitute 4% to 5.5% of the sample.

The data were also submitted as part of a second study, on T cells expressing NK-cell markers. The second study also describes: About eight donors provided sorted CD3+CD56+NKG2C+, CD3+CD56+NKG2C- and CD3+CD56-NKG2C+ T-cell subsets, whose TCR beta-chain repertoires were profiled. Among the eight sequenced donors, seven were HCMV-seropositive and one was HCMV-seronegative. In several experiments an anti-gammadeltaTCR antibody was added to restrict sorting to alphabetaTCR-expressing T cells. For roughly six donors, the dominant CD3+CD56+NKG2C+ clonotypes were among the top 10 CD8+ clonotypes and accounted for about 1.0-7.5% of CD8+ T cells. Those dominant clonotypes were again the most abundant among CD3+CD56-NKG2C+ cells in a handful of donors, at roughly 25-60.1%. Whether the expanded NKG2C-expressing T cell clones were specific for HCMV antigens remained unclear. All eight donors whose samples were sequenced were randomly selected healthy volunteers, three of them men and five women. HCMV-specific IgG was detected in serum with a commercial ELISA kit to determine HCMV serostatus. Bulk peripheral blood T-cell repertoires were additionally sequenced from unsorted PBMC for about six donors. MIGEC was used to demultiplex reads and group the reads by UMI, and MiTCR was used to assemble and quantify clonotypes. To exclude erroneous sequences, any TCR cDNA sequence not supported by at least two reads was discarded. The tcR package was used for downstream repertoire analysis, and clonotypes were matched between fractions using CDR3 nucleotide sequence together with V segment. VDJmatch was used to annotate antigen specificity against VDJdb, with one amino acid substitution in CDR3 allowed.

This TCR derives from a woman aged 18-30 years in good health. Sample: PBMCs.

The base sequence is TGTGCCAGCAGCTTAGATAACGGGGCGGGGAATGAGCAGTTCTTC. The resulting protein is CASSLDNGAGNEQFF. The chain links TRBV11-2 with TRBJ2-1; tentative D gene TRBD2, with 6 bases matching. Cut back by 0 bases and 7 bases, the V and J ends lie 13 bases apart. For CDR1 and CDR2, the germline V gene lists SGHAT and FQNNGV. The cysteine opens and the phenylalanine closes a CDR3 of 15 amino acids. Only the CDR3 DNA is retained, 45 bases long and in frame from the first base.